This TCR beta chain was identified during a study of blood T cell repertoires in COVID-19. Study details: Material from acute and convalescent COVID-19 was sourced from the United States, Italy and Spain. T cells, B-cell-depleted T cells, or PBMCs supplied cDNA or gDNA.

Germline V gene data show CDR1 as SGHKS and CDR2 as YYEKEE (reference sequence). V dropped 1 base and J dropped 4 bases, with 19 bases sitting between them. This CDR3 is built from 17 residues. Per the original methods: Quantification of nucleated cells was approximated via reference gene primer amplification. TCRdb keeps only in-frame clones here, not all; method: immunoSEQ multiplex PCR. V and J calls and clone size are those listed in that table; D and trimming were worked out from the DNA. Found here are 240,000 or so clones, about 68% of them singletons; the top ten hold 3% to 3.5%. The chain is built from TRBV5-5 and TRBJ2-3; the D gene is possibly TRBD1 (8 bases). The receptor was isolated from a woman older than 75 with acute or convalescent COVID-19. Sequencing was done on a sample of peripheral blood. In DNA form, the CDR3 reads TGTGCCAGCAGCTTGTCCGCGGGTACAGGGGGGGCAGATACGCAGTATTTT. Its protein is CASSLSAGTGGADTQYF.